Here is one T cell receptor (beta chain) with its context. Its target is not known. This CDR3 comprises 17 residues. V lost 0 bases and J lost 4; bases outside the gene matches: 4. Germline V CDR1 and CDR2: MRHNA, SNTAGT. The data originate from a study of T cell responses to AZD1222 COVID-19 vaccine. Study outcomes and limitations: Spike-wide coverage was observed for vaccine-associated CD4 TCRs, with dominant responses at 160-218 and 743-854.

Clones were read by immunoSEQ multiplex PCR, and TCRdb kept only the in-frame ones, dropping some. The sample carries 140,000 to 150,000 clones, roughly 90% recorded once. V gene TRBV6-4 combines with J gene TRBJ2-5, with TRBD2 identical over 14 bases. This receptor was taken from an adult in good health. Sequencing used peripheral blood, obtained on day 0 of AZD1222 vaccination. The CDR3 is CASSDSPGLAGVETQYF. CDR3 coding DNA: TGTGCCAGCAGTGACTCCCCGGGACTAGCGGGAGTAGAGACCCAGTACTTC.